The rows below give T cell receptor beta chains drawn from one sample of a study of cytomegalovirus exposure and HLA in healthy donors. Data came from immunoSEQ multiplex PCR; TCRdb stores just in-frame clones and leaves some out. Of 73,000 or so clones listed, around 78% are singletons. Sequenced input: PBMCs. Source of these receptors: a man aged 45-60 years in good health and CMV-seronegative. Each CDR3 is given with its conserved first and last residue. The D gene is left open where the match is weak. Clone size, where shown, is once, few, many, or a class for clones that have expanded.

>.|TRBJ2-2|TRBV7-6|TRBD2
TGTGCCAGCAGCCTATCCAGCGGGGGCATCGGGGAGCTGTTTTTT
CASSLSSGGIGELFF
>.|TRBJ2-1|TRBV5-6|.
TGTGCCAGCGCCCGGAGATCAAGGTACAATGAGCAGTTCTTC
CASARRSRYNEQFF
>.|TRBJ1-1|TRBV18|.
TGTGCCAGCTCGCCAGGGGAGACTGAAGCTTTCTTT
CASSPGETEAFF
>.|TRBJ1-4|TRBV6-6|.
TGTGCCAGCAGTACGGGACATTATAATGAAAAACTGTTTTTT
CASSTGHYNEKLFF
>.|TRBJ1-2|TRBV27|.
TGTGCCAGCAGTTTCGGGGCAGGGGTTCCCTATGGCTACACCTTC
CASSFGAGVPYGYTF
>.|TRBJ2-1|TRBV14|.
TGTGCCAGCATGACGGGGAGCTCCTACAATGAGCAGTTCTTC
CASMTGSSYNEQFF
>.|TRBJ2-6|TRBV6-1|TRBD1
TGTGCCAGCAGTGGGGACAGGGCTGGGGCCAACGTCCTGACTTTC
CASSGDRAGANVLTF
>few|TRBJ1-3|TRBV6-1|TRBD1
TGTGCCAGCATGGCAGGGGGCACTGGAAACACCATATATTTT
CASMAGGTGNTIYF
>few|TRBJ2-7|TRBV10-1|TRBD2
TGCGCCAGCAGCAAACTAGCGGGCCCCTACGAGCAGTACTTC
CASSKLAGPYEQYF
>.|TRBJ1-1|TRBV6-5|.
TGTGCCAGCAGTCGACTGGAGGGGAGGACTGAAGCTTTCTTT
CASSRLEGRTEAFF
>.|TRBJ2-7|TRBV14|.
TGTGCCAGCAGCCAAATGGGACATCCATACGAGCAGTACTTC
CASSQMGHPYEQYF
>.|TRBJ2-1|TRBV27|TRBD1
TGTGCCAGCAGTGCCCTGCTCCCCAGGGACAGAAGACAGTTCTTC
CASSALLPRDRRQFF
>.|TRBJ1-1|TRBV28|.
TGTGCCAGCAGTTCCCAGGGTATTGTGAACACTGAAGCTTTCTTT
CASSSQGIVNTEAFF
>.|TRBJ2-7|TRBV6-5|.
TGTGCCAGCAGTTATTACGTCAGGGGCGGCGAGCAGTACTTC
CASSYYVRGGEQYF
>.|TRBJ1-5|TRBV18|.
TGTGCCAGCTCAAAACCGGGAGAGGATCAGCCCCAGCATTTT
CASSKPGEDQPQHF
>.|TRBJ1-1|TRBV19|.
TGTGCCAGTAGTATCGCGGGGGCCTACACTGAAGCTTTCTTT
CASSIAGAYTEAFF
>few|TRBJ2-1|TRBV5-1|.
TGCGCCAGCAGCGTTGGACAGATATCCTACAATGAGCAGTTCTTC
CASSVGQISYNEQFF
>.|TRBJ2-7|TRBV7-8|.
TGTGCCAGCAGCCCCGAACAGGTATCCTACGAGCAGTACTTC
CASSPEQVSYEQYF
>.|TRBJ1-2|TRBV20-1|.
TGCAGTGCTAGGGCCATTCTGGGCTACACCTTC
CSARAILGYTF
>.|TRBJ1-6|TRBV6-5|.
TGTGCCAGCACCCGTGGCAGTTCCAATTCACCCCTCCACTTT
CASTRGSSNSPLHF
>.|TRBJ1-1|TRBV5-4|TRBD1
TGTGCCAGCAGCTTGGCCGAATTCCGACAGGGTAGCCAAGCTTTCTTT
CASSLAEFRQGSQAFF
>.|TRBJ1-6|TRBV18|.
TGTGCCAGCTCACCACCGATTGAGGGATCACCCCTCCACTTT
CASSPPIEGSPLHF
>.|TRBJ2-7|TRBV7-3|.
TGTGCCAGCAGCCCGGTTGGGAGTACATACGAGCAGTACTTC
CASSPVGSTYEQYF
>few|TRBJ1-4|TRBV4-3|.
TGCGCCAGCAGCCGACGACAGAGCTCTAATGAAAAACTGTTTTTT
CASSRRQSSNEKLFF
>few|TRBJ2-3|TRBV4-1|TRBD2
TGCGCCCATGGGAGGAGCGGGGGCTACAAAACAAACACAGATACGCAGTATTTT
CAHGRSGGYKTNTDTQYF
>.|TRBJ1-1|TRBV19|TRBD1
TGTGCCAGTAGGACAGGGGATATGAACACTGAAGCTTTCTTT
CASRTGDMNTEAFF
>.|TRBJ1-1|TRBV5-1|TRBD1
TGCGCCAGCAGCTTGGGCAGGGGGCGAGACACTGAAGCTTTCTTT
CASSLGRGRDTEAFF
>.|TRBJ1-1|TRBV10-3|.
TGTGCCATCAGTGAGAAAACAGGGATAACTGAAGCTTTCTTT
CAISEKTGITEAFF
>.|TRBJ2-1|TRBV4-2|TRBD2
TGTGCCAGCAGCCAGCGGGAGAGCTACAATGAGCAGTTCTTC
CASSQRESYNEQFF
>.|TRBJ2-1|TRBV6-1|TRBD2
TGTGCCAGCAGCACAACTAGCGTCTACAATGAGCAGTTCTTC
CASSTTSVYNEQFF
>few|TRBJ1-6|TRBV10-1|.
TGCGCCAGCAGTGAGGGCAGCGGGACTTCACCCCTCCACTTT
CASSEGSGTSPLHF
>.|TRBJ2-1|TRBV7-7|TRBD1
TGTGCTAGCAGCTTAGGGACAGACAATGAGCAGTTCTTC
CASSLGTDNEQFF
>.|TRBJ1-5|TRBV5-4|.
TGTGCCAGCAGCTTGGGAGGAGTGGATCAGCCCCAGCATTTT
CASSLGGVDQPQHF
>.|TRBJ2-2|TRBV27|TRBD2
TGTGCCAGCAGTTTCCACGCGGCTAGCGGAAGGTACGGGGAGCTGTTTTTT
CASSFHAASGRYGELFF